The clone carrying this T cell receptor beta chain has at least ten counts. Its antigen remains unidentified. From RNA transcripts, TCR beta CDR3 regions were amplified. The HTBI primer set was used in a first-round RT-PCR of the TCR CDR3. TCRdb ran MiXCR on the multiplex PCR reads and lists one entry per CDR3 protein. The data contain about 270,000 distinct CDR3 sequences, roughly 15% of them seen just once; the ten biggest clones take up 30% to 35%. Germline trimming cut 6 bases from V and 8 bases from J; bases unmatched to any gene: 10. CDR1 is MDHEN, CDR2 SYDVKM, per germline. The CDR3 covers 14 residues. The sample comes from a study of T cells in Graves' hyperthyroidism and ophthalmopathy. Broader study findings: Blood samples included most of the expanded thyroid clonotypes exceeding 0.001.

The clonotype originates from a woman aged 45-60 years with Graves' hyperthyroidism that later progressed to Graves' ophthalmopathy. The specimen was blood. The V and J genes are TRBV28 and TRBJ1-2, with 9 bases fitting TRBD1. The CDR3 region is CASSRPGTGTGYTF. The CDR3 region has the DNA TGTGCCAGCAGCCGTCCCGGGACAGGGACCGGCTACACCTTC.